Below are 5 T cell receptor beta chains sequenced from a single sample in a study of shared clonotypes between healthy human individuals. Positive CCR7 selection of CD45RO-negative cells yielded the naive CD8 cells, and terminally differentiated effector memory CD45RA+ cells were excluded. Assay: immunoSEQ multiplex PCR; the TCRdb copy retains only in-frame clones and omits some. The sample records about 2,100,000 clones, roughly 91% being singletons. The sequencing input was naive CD8+ T cells from PBMCs. These receptor sequences come from a man aged 18 to 35 in good health. Some clones in this sample may be carry-over from other donors' samples.

J is TRBJ2-1 and V is TRBV9; no clear D. Per the germline V gene, CDR1 is SGDLS and CDR2 is YYNGEE. There are 15 residues in the CDR3. The V end lost 0 bases, the J end lost 1 base, and 8 bases lay between the germline ends. This chain's CDR3 is CASSVGQPSYNEQFF. CDR3 nucleotide sequence: TGTGCCAGCAGCGTAGGGCAGCCGTCCTACAATGAGCAGTTCTTC.

This chain links TRBV5-6 with TRBJ2-3; D is undetermined. Trimming cost V 6 bases and J 1 base, with 18 bases left between them. CDR3 length equals 16 residues. Germline V gene data show CDR1 as SGHDT and CDR2 as YYEEEE. This chain's CDR3 is CASTPGKTDGTDTQYF. The CDR3 DNA follows: TGTGCCAGCACCCCCGGAAAGACGGATGGCACAGATACGCAGTATTTT.

The chain uses TRBV7-9 and TRBJ2-7; D remains ambiguous. Germline V gene data show CDR1 as SEHNR and CDR2 as FQNEAQ (reference sequence). The V end was cut by 6 bases, the J end by 3 bases, with 12 bases between. The CDR3 is 13 amino acids. CDR3 sequence (DNA): TGTGCCAGCAGTTCTGGACCCTACTACGAGCAGTACTTC. Its protein product is CASSSGPYYEQYF.

The V gene is TRBV4-1, the J gene TRBJ2-1; TRBD1 agrees at 9 bases. The trim removed 0 bases at V and 1 base at J, leaving 4 bases unmatched. Per germline, CDR1 MGHRA and CDR2 YSYEKL. The CDR3 spans 17 residues. This CDR3 reads CASSQDPTGGSYNEQFF. CDR3 sequence (DNA): TGCGCCAGCAGCCAAGATCCGACAGGGGGATCCTACAATGAGCAGTTCTTC.

The chain links TRBV28 to TRBJ2-4; TRBD2 is a possible D gene (6 bases). The V and J ends lost 3 bases and 6 bases respectively, with 12 bases between them. The germline V gene has CDR1 MDHEN and CDR2 SYDVKM. This CDR3 has 14 residues. CDR3 bases: TGTGCCAGCAGTTTCCGACTAGTGTTAAACATTCAGTACTTC. Residues: CASSFRLVLNIQYF.